The source of this T cell receptor (beta chain) is a study of intratumoral heterogeneity in liver cancer. Regarding the complete study: Across the full approximately 15-patient cohort, most patients were male and the median age was 63 years. To investigate intratumor heterogeneity, the study integrated RNA-seq, DNA sequencing, TCR-seq and SNP array data drawn from multiple regions of hepatocellular carcinoma specimens. The overall cohort comprised around 72 multiregional samples from some 15 HCC patients, with 45 to 55 tumoral and some 20 adjacent nontumoral regions. Study-wide findings and limitations: The authors acknowledged a relatively low patient number and under-sampled tumor-infiltrating lymphocyte representation as limitations.

Early-stage hepatocellular carcinoma was present in all patients, and no therapy was administered to any patient before surgical resection. Sampled areas lacked macroscopic evidence of necrosis or hemorrhage. Multiple regions from a couple of patients were subjected to TCR sequencing (ImmunoSeq). Each frozen resection tissue sample was taken at least 1 cm away from every other sample. The N label marked samples taken from nontumoral liver tissue adjacent to the tumor. Genomic DNA was extracted from bulk tissue using the DNeasy blood and tissue kit. TCR beta chain CDR3 regions were sequenced from genomic DNA using the immunoSEQ assay. Rearranged VDJ segments were amplified with primers that anneal to V and J segments. The published analysis was carried out like this. The ImmunoSeq Analyzer software was used to compute clonality and richness metrics. Differentially abundant clones between regions were identified using Fisher's exact test plus a beta-binomial method for added stringency. Held by TCRdb, this immuneACCESS table contains in-frame sequences only and omits some clones. Under half of the omission traces to an unresolved V gene where checked; the cause of the rest is unknown. The V and J calls and clone size come from that table; D and trimming were worked out from the DNA. This sample lists some 5,000 clones; 68% were detected once. The ten largest clones take up more than 20% of the sample.

Spanning cysteine to phenylalanine, the CDR3 consists of 17 amino acids. Here the CDR3 DNA is all that survives: 51 bases in frame from base 1. The germline V gene (reference sequence) specifies MNHEY as CDR1 and SMNVEV as CDR2. V is trimmed back by 8 bases and J by 2 bases, and the junction contains 13 bases that no gene match accounts for. This clone was observed a single time. No cognate antigen has been identified for it. No qualities accompany the bases; no much larger clone lies one base away. The sequences come from tumor-adjacent normal tissue, collected before any cancer treatment. This receptor chain uses TRBV27 and TRBJ2-5, with 11 bases in between that match TRBD2. The receptor was derived from a man aged 70-80 years with hepatocellular carcinoma. The sequenced DNA: TGTGCCAGCTCCCGACTAGCGGGGTCCCGGTGGCAAGAGACCCAGTACTTC. Its protein is CASSRLAGSRWQETQYF.